This T cell receptor beta chain was identified during a study of blood T cell repertoires in COVID-19. Turning to the study itself: Sites across the United States, Italy and Spain contributed samples from acute and convalescent COVID-19. T cells, B-cell-depleted T cells, or PBMCs supplied cDNA or gDNA.

Seattle researchers signed up patients amid active infection and tracked them longitudinally. This CDR3 is 13 amino acids long. V lost 6 bases and J lost 0; bases outside the gene matches: 1. Germline CDR1 reads SGHAT; CDR2 reads FQNNGV. Original analysis: Quantification of nucleated cells was approximated via reference gene primer amplification. Libraries were prepared by immunoSEQ multiplex PCR; TCRdb keeps only in-frame clonotypes and omits some of them. That table gives V, J and clone size, and the DNA gave D and trimming. The sample carries over 35,000 clones, approximately 85% recorded once. The chain couples TRBV11-2 to TRBJ1-1; 7 nucleotides match TRBD1. Sequencing was done on a sample of peripheral blood. This clonotype was obtained from a woman older than 75 with COVID-19, enrolled during active disease. The CDR3 spells CASRQGLNTEAFF. In nucleotides, the CDR3 is TGTGCCAGCAGACAGGGGTTGAACACTGAAGCTTTCTTT.